The rows below give T cell receptor beta chains drawn from one sample of a study of blood T cell repertoires in COVID-19. Profiling relied on immunoSEQ multiplex PCR, and the TCRdb table lists in-frame clones only, not all of them. The table shows roughly 220,000 clones, with 80% to 90% occurring only once. Sequenced: PBMCs or T cells enriched from blood (not recorded which). These receptors all stem from a woman aged 18-29 years in a cohort exposed to, infected with or recovered from COVID-19 (not recorded which). Each CDR3 is given with its conserved first and last residue. The D gene is left open where the match is weak. Clone size appears in some rows only: once, few, many, or a class for an expanded clone.

DNA	CDR3	D	J	V	size
TGTGCCAGCAGCCCTCAGACAGGGGGTAGCACTGAAGCTTTCTTT	CASSPQTGGSTEAFF	TRBD1	TRBJ1-1	TRBV5-4	-
TGTGCCAGCAGCAAACAGGGGGCATCCTACAATGAGCAGTTCTTC	CASSKQGASYNEQFF	TRBD1	TRBJ2-1	TRBV7-2	-
TGTGCCAGCAGCTTTCTGGGGAGGAATCAGCCCCAGCATTTT	CASSFLGRNQPQHF	-	TRBJ1-5	TRBV7-8	-
TGTGCCAGCAGTTTAGTAGGAGGCAGGGGTGGCTATGGCTACACCTTC	CASSLVGGRGGYGYTF	-	TRBJ1-2	TRBV28	-
TGTGCCAGCAGCCAAGCTACTACCACAGGTTGGGCTACCTACGAGCAGTACTTC	CASSQATTTGWATYEQYF	-	TRBJ2-7	TRBV4-2	-
TGTGCCAGCAGCCGAGGACAGGGGGGTGGCTACACCTTC	CASSRGQGGGYTF	TRBD1	TRBJ1-2	TRBV7-6	-
TGTGCCAGCAGCAGAGGACAGGGGTCTTCTACCGAGCAGTACTTC	CASSRGQGSSTEQYF	-	TRBJ2-7	TRBV21-1	-
TGTGCCACCAGTAGCAAGCGGGTACCCTACGAGCAGTACTTC	CATSSKRVPYEQYF	-	TRBJ2-7	TRBV24-1	-
TGTGCCAGCAGCCAAGGGAATGTTGACTTTAACACCGGGGAGCTGTTTTTT	CASSQGNVDFNTGELFF	-	TRBJ2-2	TRBV4-2	-
TGTGCCAGCAGCCAGGGACTAGTGAAAAGGGGGTCCTACAATGAGCAGTTCTTC	CASSQGLVKRGSYNEQFF	TRBD2	TRBJ2-1	TRBV3-1/TRBV3-2	-
TGCGCCAGCAGCCAACAGGGAGACTATGGCTACACCTTC	CASSQQGDYGYTF	-	TRBJ1-2	TRBV5-1	-
TGTGCCAGCAGCCCAAGAGACAGGGGTTATGGCTACACCTTC	CASSPRDRGYGYTF	TRBD1	TRBJ1-2	TRBV4-2	-
TGTGCCAGCAGCACAGGACCGTATGGCTACACCTTC	CASSTGPYGYTF	-	TRBJ1-2	TRBV5-6	-
TGTGCCAGCACCCGACAGGGCAGGGTGGGTGAAAAACTGTTTTTT	CASTRQGRVGEKLFF	TRBD1	TRBJ1-4	TRBV2	-
TGTGCCAGCACCAACCTAGCGGGGGGCCCGAATGAGCAGTTCTTC	CASTNLAGGPNEQFF	TRBD2	TRBJ2-1	TRBV2	-
TGTGCCAGCAGCGCCCCCGGGGTAGAGGGATACACTGAAGCTTTCTTT	CASSAPGVEGYTEAFF	-	TRBJ1-1	TRBV7-9	-
TGTGCCAGCGAATTGGGACTAGCGGGATTTAGCGGGGAGCTGTTTTTT	CASELGLAGFSGELFF	TRBD2	TRBJ2-2	TRBV11-2	-
TGTGCCAGCAGCCCCCCCGGGACTAGCGCGATTCCCCAGTACTTC	CASSPPGTSAIPQYF	TRBD2	TRBJ2-7	TRBV5-4	-
TGTGCCACCGTAGGGGGCGGGGTACTGGATACGCAGTATTTT	CATVGGGVLDTQYF	-	TRBJ2-3	TRBV7-8	-
TGTGCCAGCAGCGCCTACAATGAGCAGTTCTTC	CASSAYNEQFF	-	TRBJ2-1	TRBV2	-
TGCGCCAGCAGCTTGGATGGCGGGACGAACACCGGGGAGCTGTTTTTT	CASSLDGGTNTGELFF	-	TRBJ2-2	TRBV5-1	-
TGTGCCAGCAGCCAAGCAGGGGGGCTGACGAACACTGAAGCTTTCTTT	CASSQAGGLTNTEAFF	TRBD1	TRBJ1-1	TRBV3-1/TRBV3-2	-
TGCAGTGCTAGTCAGACTAGCGGGGTAGATGAGCAGTTCTTC	CSASQTSGVDEQFF	TRBD2	TRBJ2-1	TRBV20-1	-
TGTGCCAGCAGTTACTCAGGACAGTATAATTCACCCCTCCACTTT	CASSYSGQYNSPLHF	-	TRBJ1-6	TRBV6-5	once
TGTGCCAGCAGTCCCGGGACACGAAACACTGAAGCTTTCTTT	CASSPGTRNTEAFF	-	TRBJ1-1	TRBV28	-
TGTGCCTGGACGGGACTAGCGGGTTACAATGAGCAGTTCTTC	CAWTGLAGYNEQFF	TRBD2	TRBJ2-1	TRBV30	-
TGTGCCAGCACGGGACAGGGGAACACTGAAGCTTTCTTT	CASTGQGNTEAFF	TRBD1	TRBJ1-1	TRBV2	-
TGTGCCAGCAACCCGGGACATGAGTGCACTGAAGCTTTCTTT	CASNPGHECTEAFF	-	TRBJ1-1	TRBV21-1	-
TGTGCCAGCAGGGCGACAGGGAGTGTGCTGTTTTTT	CASRATGSVLFF	TRBD1	TRBJ2-2	TRBV2	-
TGCGCCAGCAGTGAGTCAGCAGCGGGAGGGCCGTTCACCGGGGAGCTGTTTTTT	CASSESAAGGPFTGELFF	TRBD2	TRBJ2-2	TRBV10-2	-